This TCR beta chain was sequenced for a study of OX40 agonist ivuxolimab in advanced cancers. General study points: Several nonresponders also turned out to have low normalized T-cell clonal expansion. Blood T cells, both CD4+ and CD8+, expanded clonally by week 6 at 0.1 to 3.0 mg/kg. Specificity for antigen went undetermined in the expanded peripheral T cells.

In regard to this clone: The antigen is unknown.

Here immunoSEQ multiplex PCR was the method, and the copy in TCRdb shows in-frame clones only, minus some. The sample has some 85,000 clones, about 89% seen once. V shed 5 bases, J shed 0 bases, and the junction held 5 bases outside the gene matches. The CDR3 sequence is 15 residues long. Germline CDR1 reads SGHTA; CDR2 reads FQGNSA. V is TRBV7-2 and J is TRBJ2-3, with 7 bases matching TRBD1. The sequence derives from an adult with an advanced solid tumor such as melanoma, head and neck, liver or kidney cancer. The sequences come from CD4+ or CD8+ T cells sorted from blood, collected in a trial of the OX40 agonist ivuxolimab. The CDR3: CASSPGQLSTDTQYF. CDR3 in DNA: TGTGCCAGCAGCCCGGGACAGTTAAGCACAGATACGCAGTATTTT.